This T cell receptor (beta chain) was retrieved from a study of identical twins. Each cDNA held unique molecular identifiers, and template switching gave it a universal primer site. MiXCR, run by TCRdb on the 5' RACE reads, gives a single entry per CDR3 protein. The sample includes roughly 1.6 million distinct CDR3 sequences, more than 30% of them seen just once. V was cut by 3 bases and J by 6 bases, with 12 bases left in between. This CDR3 is built from 14 residues. This TCR came from a newborn girl in good health. The sample comprised cord blood. The chain joins TRBV12-3 or TRBV12-4 to TRBJ2-1; D gene ambiguous. DNA for the CDR3: TGTGCCAGCAGTTTGGTCCAGCAGACCAATGAGCAGTTCTTC. Translated, it gives CASSLVQQTNEQFF.